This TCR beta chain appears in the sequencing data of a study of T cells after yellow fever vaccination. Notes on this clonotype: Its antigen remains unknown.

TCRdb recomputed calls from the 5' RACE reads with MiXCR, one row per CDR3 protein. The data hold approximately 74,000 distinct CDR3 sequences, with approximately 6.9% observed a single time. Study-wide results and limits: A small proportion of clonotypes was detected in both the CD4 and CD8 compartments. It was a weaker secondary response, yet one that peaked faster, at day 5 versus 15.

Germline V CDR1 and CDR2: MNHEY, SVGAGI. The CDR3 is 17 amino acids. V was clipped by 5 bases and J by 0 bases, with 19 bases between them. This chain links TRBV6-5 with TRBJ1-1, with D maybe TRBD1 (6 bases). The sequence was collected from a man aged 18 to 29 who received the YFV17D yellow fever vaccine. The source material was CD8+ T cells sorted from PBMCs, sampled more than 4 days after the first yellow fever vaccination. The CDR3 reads CASSPAGVRGMNTEAFF. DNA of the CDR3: TGTGCCAGCAGTCCGGCAGGGGTGAGGGGGATGAACACTGAAGCTTTCTTT.